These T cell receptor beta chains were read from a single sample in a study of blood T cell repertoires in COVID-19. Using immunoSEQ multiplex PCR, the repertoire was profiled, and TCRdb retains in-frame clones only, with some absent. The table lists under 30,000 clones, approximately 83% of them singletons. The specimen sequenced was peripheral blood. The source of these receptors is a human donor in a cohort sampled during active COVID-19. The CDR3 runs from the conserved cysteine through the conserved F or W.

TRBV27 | CASTSDSYEQYF
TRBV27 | CASSFGLTGELFF
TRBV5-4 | CASSTLESVNTIYF
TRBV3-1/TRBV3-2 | CASSSGLAGGTETQYF
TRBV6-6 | CASSKDSYEQYF
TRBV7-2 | CASSLGKQGARPYEQYF
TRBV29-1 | CSVAGTGYTEAFF
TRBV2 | CASGGGRAQPQHF
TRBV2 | CASSEVLAQLMEQYF
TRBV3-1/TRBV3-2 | CASSERQGWETQYF
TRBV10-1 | CASSAYLGGEETQYF
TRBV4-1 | CASSPERAGGKDTQYF
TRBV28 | CASSPGMYQPQHF
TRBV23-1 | CASTIQEGEVTGELFF
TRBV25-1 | CASSDTGGGETQYF
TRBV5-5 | CASSPQGGRSNQPQHF
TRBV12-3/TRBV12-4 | CASRKGLAAEQFF
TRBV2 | CASSEARGRGNNQPQHF
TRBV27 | CASSFTGRRLDTQYF
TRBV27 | CASSLRNLAGGPATDTQYF
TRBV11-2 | CASSLGVGGETQYF
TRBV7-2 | CASSLFASRTGGPQPQHF
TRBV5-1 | CASSLEQVRPGNTIYF
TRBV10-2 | CASWGGAGELFF
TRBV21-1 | CASSPPSGGTLFGQYF
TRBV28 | CASRFYLTDTQYF
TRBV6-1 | CASSEPGQSGEQFF
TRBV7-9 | CASSLGVSGGETQYF
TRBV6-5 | CASSYNAGLLYGCTF
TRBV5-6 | CASSLGTGTANEKLFF
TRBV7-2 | CATSDRGVTYEQYF
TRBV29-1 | CSGRVGTGRDGYTF
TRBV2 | CASIPVLQNTEAFF
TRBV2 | CASRTSGGYNEQFF
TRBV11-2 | CASSLERNSYNEQFF
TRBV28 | CASSALDEKLFF
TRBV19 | CASSFDGGYADTQYF
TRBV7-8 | CASSFTGASSYNEQFF
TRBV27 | CASSLIAEAPYEQFF
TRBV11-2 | CASSLSGEPQHF
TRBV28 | CASRLGGSGNTIYF
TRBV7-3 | CASSLARDYNEQFF
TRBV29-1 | CSVGQRTTNEKLFF
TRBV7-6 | CASSLGRGTYTGELFF
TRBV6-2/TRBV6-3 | CASSPRTSGSSYEQYF
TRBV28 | CASWTGHREKLFF
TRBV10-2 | CASSVAANYGYTF
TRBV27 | CASSLGGQGTEAFF
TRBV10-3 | CAISESASGYNEQFF
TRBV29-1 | CSVAGTSGESSYEQYF
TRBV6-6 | CASSPYPEAFF
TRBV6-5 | CASSWSGANYGYTF
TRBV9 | CASSVGVGGGLYQETQYF
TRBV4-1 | CASRWGQMNTEAFF
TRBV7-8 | CASRGLGRAGELFF
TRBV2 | CASSGTSGTDTQYF
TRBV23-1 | CASSHYCGGGMYIQYF